This TCR beta chain was identified in a study of shared clonotypes between healthy human individuals. From germline, CDR1 is MNHEY and CDR2 SMNVEV (reference sequence). V was cut by 5 bases and J by 3 bases, with 14 bases left in between. This CDR3 has 15 residues. Several immunoSEQ plates held equal portions of the genomic DNA taken from each subset. The team ran DNA from unsorted PBMCs on ten immunoSEQ deep assay plates for sequencing. Profiling relied on immunoSEQ multiplex PCR, and the TCRdb table lists in-frame clones only, not all of them. The table shows about 480,000 clones, with over 75% occurring only once.

This clonotype originated in a woman aged 40 to 55 in good health. Some clones in this sample may be carry-over from other donors' samples. Sequenced input: PBMCs. J is TRBJ2-1 and V is TRBV27; D possibly corresponds to TRBD1 (6 bases). The CDR3 protein is CASSPRGRLYNEQFF. CDR3 nucleotides: TGTGCCAGCAGTCCAAGGGGGAGACTCTACAATGAGCAGTTCTTC.